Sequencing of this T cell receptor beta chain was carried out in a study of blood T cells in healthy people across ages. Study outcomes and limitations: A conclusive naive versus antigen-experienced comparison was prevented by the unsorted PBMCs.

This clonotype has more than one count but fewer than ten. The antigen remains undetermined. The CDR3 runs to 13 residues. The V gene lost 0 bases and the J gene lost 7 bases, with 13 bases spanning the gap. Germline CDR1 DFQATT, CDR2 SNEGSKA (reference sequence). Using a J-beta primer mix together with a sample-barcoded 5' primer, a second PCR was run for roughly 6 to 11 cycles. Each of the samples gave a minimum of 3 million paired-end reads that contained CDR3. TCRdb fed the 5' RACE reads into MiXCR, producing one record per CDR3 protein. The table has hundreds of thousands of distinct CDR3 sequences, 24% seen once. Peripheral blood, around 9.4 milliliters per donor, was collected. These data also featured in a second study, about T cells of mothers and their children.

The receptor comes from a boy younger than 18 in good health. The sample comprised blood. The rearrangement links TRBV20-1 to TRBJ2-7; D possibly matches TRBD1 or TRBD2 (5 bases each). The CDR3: CSARDRESVEQYF. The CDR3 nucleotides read TGCAGTGCTAGAGACAGGGAGTCGGTAGAGCAGTACTTC.